This TCR beta chain was found in a study of T cell changes during pregnancy in multiple sclerosis. Data came from immunoSEQ multiplex PCR; TCRdb stores just in-frame clones and leaves some out. The sample carries about 40,000 clones, less than 95% recorded once. The V and J ends lost 2 bases and 9 bases respectively, with 11 bases between them. Germline V gives CDR1 SGHNT, CDR2 YENEEA. The CDR3 length is 14 residues. Specimen: peripheral blood, collected in the third trimester of pregnancy. The V call is TRBV11-3, the J call TRBJ1-6; TRBD1 might be the D (6 bases). The receptor comes from a female donor with multiple sclerosis, enrolled in a pregnancy study. CDR3 nucleotide sequence: TGTGCCAGCAGCTTAAATACAGGGTCTTCACCCCTCCACTTT. This translates into CASSLNTGSSPLHF.